This TCR beta chain was documented in a study of siplizumab effects on memory and regulatory T cells. Study-level findings and limits: Neither a naive nor a memory phenotype was assignable to roughly 75-97% of proliferating CD4+ or CD8+ clones. Apparently key alloresponse contributors, naive T cells also seemed more diverse than memory cells. There were only a minor fraction of alloreactive clones that mapped to unstimulated subsets.

Comments on this clone: Its specificity is unknown.

The table came from immunoSEQ multiplex PCR; TCRdb's copy has only in-frame clones and leaves some out. The sample carries approximately 110,000 clones, about 90% recorded once. Germline assignment: CDR1 LNHNV and CDR2 YYDKDF (reference sequence). The CDR3 totals 15 residues. Sequencing used Tregs sorted from blood. This receptor was identified in a human donor in good health. V is TRBV15 and J is TRBJ2-5; possibly TRBD1 for D (6 bases). TRBJ2-7 matches the DNA end more closely, so the J call is doubtful. The CDR3, as DNA: TGTGCCACCAGCAGAGGTCGGACAGCTACCTACGAGCAGTACTTC. The encoded protein is CATSRGRTATYEQYF.